A single TCR beta chain is shown here with its context. The antigen remains unidentified. The sample belongs to a study of CXCR3-negative and CXCR3-positive naive CD8 T cells. About the research overall: There were some 140 million TRB reads altogether, and each library had about 1.5 +/- 0.3 million of them. Findings and limits, study-wide: CXCR3-negative naive cells had less hydrophobic TRB CDR3s than did CXCR3-positive naive cells. Memory cells differed in TRBV-TRBJ usage, but naive CXCR3-negative and CXCR3-positive cells had similar usage.

Cells that were CD45RO-CCR7+CD27+CD95- constituted naive CD8+ T cells. With UMI labels, 5' RACE was used to prepare the TRB cDNA libraries. TCRdb re-called the 5' RACE reads and shows each CDR3 protein once, DNA omitted. Recorded for this sample: about 120,000 distinct CDR3 sequences. The CDR3 is 14 residues long. CDR1 is SGHTA and CDR2 is FQGNSA in the germline V gene. Sequencing was carried out using naive CXCR3+ CD8+ T cells from blood. Subset defined: CD45RO-CCR7+CD27+CD95- naive CD8+ T cells expressing CXCR3 (TNR3+). This sequence was found in a human donor in good health. Some clones in this sample may be carry-over from other donors' samples. The rearrangement joins TRBV7-2 to TRBJ1-1; absent DNA, TCRdb's TRBD1 call cannot be checked. The CDR3 loop is CASSLAGGDPEAFF. The whole variable domain, filled in from reference TRBV7-2 and TRBJ1-1, reads GAGVSQSPSNKVTEKGKDVELRCDPISGHTALYWYRQSLGQGLEFLIYFQGNSAPDKSGLPSDRFSAERTGGSVSTLTIQRTQQEDSAVYLCASSLAGGDPEAFFGQGTRLTVV.